This TCR beta chain comes out of a study of OX40 agonist ivuxolimab in advanced cancers. Study at large: Patients with prior anti-PD-1, anti-PD-L1 or anti-CTLA-4 therapy were eligible; roughly 41% had some. Overall study findings and caveats: There was clonal expansion of CD4+ and CD8+ blood T cells by week 6 at 0.1 to 3.0 mg/kg. The 0.1-3.0 mg/kg partial responders had among the lowest clonal expansion.

Details on this clone: Antigen: not known.

Produced via immunoSEQ multiplex PCR; TCRdb's table is partial and in-frame only. The table shows about 62,000 clones, with almost 95% occurring only once. Germline lookup yields CDR1 LNHDA and CDR2 SQIVND (reference sequence). The CDR3 has 17 amino acids. Trimming removed 3 bases from V and 0 bases from J; junction bases left unmatched: 7. The V and J genes are TRBV19 and TRBJ2-1; 8 positions match TRBD2. The specimen comprised CD4+ or CD8+ T cells sorted from blood, sampled in a trial of the OX40 agonist ivuxolimab. The TCR originated in an adult with an advanced solid tumor such as melanoma, head and neck, liver or kidney cancer. The CDR3 spells CASSIFAGGASYNEQFF. Written as DNA, the CDR3 is TGTGCCAGTAGTATCTTCGCGGGAGGAGCCTCCTACAATGAGCAGTTCTTC. The entire variable domain, with the rest obtained from reference TRBV19 and TRBJ2-1, is as follows: DGGITQSPKYLFRKEGQNVTLSCEQNLNHDAMYWYRQDPGQGLRLIYYSQIVNDFQKGDIAEGYSVSREKKESFPLTVTSAQKNPTAFYLCASSIFAGGASYNEQFFGPGTRLTVL.